Following are 9 T cell receptor beta chains from one sample sequenced in a study of blood T cell repertoires in COVID-19 (dated by TCRdb to about 2020). The library relied on the immunoSEQ multiplex PCR assay. The table comes from immuneACCESS by way of TCRdb, which keeps in-frame sequences with V and J called. Part of the clones is missing from these tables; in studies checked, under half for an unresolved V gene and the rest for unknown reasons. The table for this sample lists a few hundred thousand clones; more than 70% of them were counted only once. The ten largest clones represent more than 0.95% of the sample. The sequencing sample was made of PBMCs or T cells enriched from blood (not recorded which). These receptors originate from a woman younger than 35 who had recovered from COVID-19.

This chain links TRBV9 with TRBJ1-5; 10 positions agree with TRBD1. J lost 3 bases, V lost 3 bases, and 3 bases had no gene match. CDR1 is SGDLS and CDR2 is YYNGEE in the germline V gene. The CDR3 is 15 amino acids. The CDR3 is CASSAGQGVNQPQHF. CDR3 DNA: TGTGCCAGCAGCGCCGGACAGGGGGTCAATCAGCCCCAGCATTTT.

V and J are TRBV3-1 (or the pseudogene TRBV3-2) and TRBJ1-3; the D is unclear. Germline CDR1 LGHDT, CDR2 YNNKEL (reference sequence). The CDR3 loop spans 12 amino acids. V was clipped by 5 bases and J by 3 bases, with 5 bases between them. The CDR3, as DNA: TGTGCCAGCAGCTTAGTTGGAAACACCATATATTTT. As protein: CASSLVGNTIYF.

The rearrangement uses TRBV6-5 and TRBJ1-1, with D possibly matching TRBD1 (5 bases). Deletions cut 0 bases from V and 6 bases from J, with 17 bases between. This CDR3 contains 16 residues. From germline, CDR1 is MNHEY and CDR2 SVGAGI. The CDR3 DNA reads as TGTGCCAGCAGTTACTCAGGGGCGGGGGGTTTAGCTGAAGCTTTCTTT. Protein product: CASSYSGAGGLAEAFF.

This rearrangement joins TRBV21-1 to TRBJ2-1; TRBD2, the D gene given by the table, was not confirmed from the DNA. TRBV21-1 represents a pseudogene. This CDR3 region has 18 residues. CDR3 protein: CASSPTETAASSYNEQFF. In DNA, the CDR3 is TGTGCCAGCAGCCCCACCGAGACGGCGGCGAGCTCCTACAATGAGCAGTTCTTC.

The gene calls are TRBV28 and TRBJ1-6; D is possibly TRBD1 (5 bases). CDR1 and CDR2 from the germline V gene are MDHEN and SYDVKM. The ends were cut back, 1 base at V and 8 bases at J, with 6 bases in the middle. This CDR3 is 13 amino acids long. This CDR3 is CASSLSGDSPLHF. DNA for the CDR3: TGTGCCAGCAGTTTATCGGGGGATTCACCCCTCCACTTT.

This chain joins TRBV7-8 and TRBJ1-2; TRBD1 agrees at 7 bases. Germline CDR1 is SGHVS and CDR2 is FQNEAQ. The junction had 10 bases not matched to a gene; V was cut back by 5 bases and J by 4 bases. The CDR3 covers 15 residues. CDR3: CASSQGGQTTYGYTF. The CDR3 coding sequence is TGTGCCAGCAGCCAAGGGGGACAGACAACCTATGGCTACACCTTC.

This chain joins TRBV6-6 and TRBJ2-1, with D tentatively TRBD1 (5 bases). The germline V and J ends were trimmed by 5 bases and 7 bases, with 15 bases remaining between them. Germline CDR1 and CDR2: MNHNY and SVGAGI (reference sequence). CDR3 length: 14 amino acids. The CDR3 loop reads CASSPLSGANEQFF. The CDR3 region has the DNA TGTGCCAGCAGTCCTTTGTCTGGGGCTAATGAGCAGTTCTTC.

This chain connects TRBV7-6 to TRBJ2-1, with 11 bases fitting TRBD2. The CDR3 extends over 16 amino acids. V trimming: 3 bases; J trimming: 5 bases; junction bases outside the gene matches: 6. Germline CDR1 reads SGHVS; CDR2 reads FNYEAQ. In DNA form, the CDR3 reads TGTGCCAGCAGCTTGCCCCAGGGACTAGCGGACAATGAGCAGTTCTTC. Its protein product is CASSLPQGLADNEQFF.

The chain combines TRBV19 with TRBJ2-1; 10 bases line up with TRBD2. The germline V gene has CDR1 LNHDA and CDR2 SQIVND (reference sequence). V shed 4 bases and J 4 bases; nucleotides not matched to a gene: 4. This CDR3 is built from 15 residues. The CDR3 loop is CASSTTSGDYNEQFF. For the CDR3, the DNA is TGTGCCAGTAGTACAACTAGCGGGGATTACAATGAGCAGTTCTTC.